This is a list of T cell receptor beta chains from one sample in a study of OX40 agonist ivuxolimab in advanced cancers. Measured with immunoSEQ multiplex PCR; TCRdb has only the in-frame clones, and not every one. The table shows 68,000 or so clones, with about 82% occurring only once. The sample was CD4+ or CD8+ T cells sorted from blood, taken in a trial of the OX40 agonist ivuxolimab. The origin of the receptors is an adult with an advanced solid tumor such as melanoma, head and neck, liver or kidney cancer. CDR3s include the opening cysteine and the closing phenylalanine or tryptophan. Fields, in order: D gene, J gene, clone size, V gene, CDR3 DNA, CDR3 protein. A D gene is named only where the DNA matches it firmly. Size tells how often a clone was seen (once, few, many) or the class of an expanded clone, and some rows leave it out.

TRBD1 TRBJ2-4 . TRBV28 TGTGCCAGCAGTTCAGACAGGGGGAACATTCAGTACTTC CASSSDRGNIQYF
TRBD1 TRBJ1-2 . TRBV4-2 TGTGCCAGCAGCCGGGACCGACAGGGCTATGGCTACACCTTC CASSRDRQGYGYTF
TRBD1 TRBJ2-5 once TRBV7-6 TGTGCCAGCAGCGAGGACAGGGCAGAGACCCAGTACTTC CASSEDRAETQYF
. TRBJ2-1 . TRBV7-3 TGTGCCAGCAGCTTACAAGGGACTCCTCCCCTCATCTTC CASSLQGTPPLIF
. TRBJ1-1 . TRBV10-1 TGCGCCAGCAGTGACCAAGGGTCCACTGAAGCTTTCTTT CASSDQGSTEAFF
. TRBJ1-5 . TRBV11-3 TGTGCCAGCAGCCCGTGGACGGAAAGCAATCAGCCCCAGCATTTT CASSPWTESNQPQHF
TRBD1 TRBJ1-2 . TRBV4-2 TGTGCCAGCAGCCCCTGGGACAGGCCTTTTTATTACACCTTC CASSPWDRPFYYTF
TRBD1 TRBJ2-1 . TRBV30 TGTGCCTGGAGTGTACTACAGGGGGCTTTCATTAATGAGCAGTTCTTC CAWSVLQGAFINEQFF
. TRBJ2-5 . TRBV4-3 TGCGCCAGCAGCCAAGATCCCGGAGGTGGAGAGACCCAGTACTTC CASSQDPGGGETQYF
TRBD1 TRBJ2-7 . TRBV28 TGTGCCAGCGGACAGGGGGCTATCCTCTACGAGCAGTACTTC CASGQGAILYEQYF
TRBD2 TRBJ2-3 . TRBV5-6 TGTGCCAGCAGCTTGGGGACTAGCGGGTTCGGGGCGCAGTATTTT CASSLGTSGFGAQYF
TRBD1 TRBJ2-3 . TRBV9 TGTGCCAGCAGCCCGCGACAGGGGGCGGGGGTCACAGATACGCAGTATTTT CASSPRQGAGVTDTQYF
. TRBJ2-3 . TRBV7-2 TGTGCCAGCAGCTTAGGTTCATACTCAGGAACAGATACGCAGTATTTT CASSLGSYSGTDTQYF
TRBD1 TRBJ1-1 . TRBV9 TGTGCCAGCAGCGTGCTGGACAGGGGGCGGACTGAAGCTTTCTTT CASSVLDRGRTEAFF
. TRBJ2-6 . TRBV28 TGTGCCAGCAAGACAGAGGATGCTTATTTCTCTGGGGCCAACGTCCTGACTTTC CASKTEDAYFSGANVLTF
. TRBJ1-2 . TRBV18 TGTGCCAGCTCACCGGACGGGGCAGGTGGGGTAAAAGGCTACACCTTC CASSPDGAGGVKGYTF
. TRBJ2-7 once TRBV29-1 TGCAGCGTTGTACCAGGGTCCGACGAGCAGTACTTC CSVVPGSDEQYF
TRBD1 TRBJ1-5 . TRBV7-2 TGTGCCAGCAGCTTAGCGGGACAGGGTTATAGCAATCAGCCCCAGCATTTT CASSLAGQGYSNQPQHF
TRBD2 TRBJ2-3 . TRBV7-2 TGTGCCAGCAGTAACCAGCGGGGATCCGATACGCAGTATTTT CASSNQRGSDTQYF
. TRBJ1-1 . TRBV18 TGTGCCAGCTCACGGGACATTTTGAACACTGAAGCTTTCTTT CASSRDILNTEAFF
. TRBJ1-6 . TRBV9 TGTGCCAGCAGCGTAGGCCAGGCCGCGAATTCACCCCTCCACTTT CASSVGQAANSPLHF
. TRBJ2-3 . TRBV6-6 TGTGCCAGCTCTGGTGGAACAGGGATGGATACGCAGTATTTT CASSGGTGMDTQYF
. TRBJ2-1 . TRBV7-8 TGTGCCAGCAGACATTCTTTGGGGAGAACAGAAATCTTC CASRHSLGRTEIF
. TRBJ1-2 . TRBV5-4 TGTGCCAGCAGCCTTGGGCTACAAGAAAACTATGGCTACACCTTC CASSLGLQENYGYTF
. TRBJ2-5 once TRBV7-8 TGTGCCAGCAGCTTAGCCGACATGGGGGGCGGAGGGGAGACCCAGTACTTC CASSLADMGGGGETQYF
. TRBJ1-5 . TRBV28 TGTGCCAGCAGTTTCGTTGGTACGGGTAGCAATCAGCCCCAGCATTTT CASSFVGTGSNQPQHF
TRBD1 TRBJ2-2 . TRBV28 TGTGCCAGCAGTTCAAATTTTTGGGTGACGGGGACGGACAGGGTAAACACCGGGGAGCTGTTTTTT CASSSNFWVTGTDRVNTGELFF
TRBD2 TRBJ2-7 . TRBV2 TGTGCCAGCAGTACGGGAGGGGTGTCCTACGAGCAGTACTTC CASSTGGVSYEQYF
. TRBJ1-2 . TRBV25-1 TGTGCCAGCAGTGAATATTCCGGGGGGCTAGGCTACACCTTC CASSEYSGGLGYTF
. TRBJ1-2 . TRBV7-2 TGTGCCAGCAGCTTACTGGGAGGATCCAACTATGGCTACACCTTC CASSLLGGSNYGYTF
. TRBJ1-6 . TRBV27 TGTGCCAGCAGTTCGGTCGGTTTCCTTAATTCACCCCTCCACTTT CASSSVGFLNSPLHF
. TRBJ1-1 once TRBV11-2 TGTGCCAGCAGCTCCCGAGGGGGGGGACAGAACACTGAAGCTTTCTTT CASSSRGGGQNTEAFF
TRBD1 TRBJ1-2 few TRBV7-9 TGTGCCAGCAGGTTGAATACAGGGGTTTATGGCTACACCTTC CASRLNTGVYGYTF
TRBD1 TRBJ2-2 . TRBV27 TGTGCCAGCAGTGCCACGGAACCCCAGGGACAGGGGGCGCTCACCGGGGAGCTGTTTTTT CASSATEPQGQGALTGELFF
. TRBJ1-3 . TRBV10-3 TGTGCCATCGCGGCAGCGAGCTCTGGAAACACCATATATTTT CAIAAASSGNTIYF
. TRBJ1-2 . TRBV27 TGTGCCAGCAGTCCCCATTCCCAGGTCTATGGCTACACCTTC CASSPHSQVYGYTF
TRBD1 TRBJ2-1 . TRBV5-1 TGCGCCAGCAGCTTACAGGGGGCTTCCAATGAGCAGTTCTTC CASSLQGASNEQFF
. TRBJ1-5 . TRBV18 TGTGCCAGCTCACCGGGCTCCGGGACCTCCAATCAGCCCCAGCATTTT CASSPGSGTSNQPQHF
. TRBJ1-1 . TRBV11-1 TGTGCCAGCAGCCCAGCGGGTCAGATATTTTTTGAAGCTTTCTTT CASSPAGQIFFEAFF
. TRBJ2-3 once TRBV7-3 TGTGCCAGCAGCTTAACCATGGGGGGCACAGATACGCAGTATTTT CASSLTMGGTDTQYF
. TRBJ2-1 once TRBV6-6 TGTGCCAGCAGACCGGCGGGCAGCCGAACCTACAATGAGCAGTTCTTC CASRPAGSRTYNEQFF
. TRBJ1-2 . TRBV10-1 TGCGCCAGCAGTGATGGGACAAGGAACTATGGCTACACCTTC CASSDGTRNYGYTF
. TRBJ1-2 . TRBV2 TGTGCCAGCCGAACCGGGATCCCATCGGGCTACACCTTC CASRTGIPSGYTF
. TRBJ2-7 . TRBV13 TGTGCCAGCAGCTTAGGGAGCACCTGGGGGGCCTACGAGCAGTACTTC CASSLGSTWGAYEQYF
. TRBJ2-1 . TRBV10-3 TGTGCCATCAGTGGTGGACTCTCTACCCCCGGGCTCTCCAATGAGCAGTTCTTC CAISGGLSTPGLSNEQFF
. TRBJ2-3 . TRBV12-2 TGTGCAAGTCGCTTAGCGCTGGCGCATACGCAGTATTTT CASRLALAHTQYF
TRBD1 TRBJ1-2 once TRBV7-9 TGTGCCAGCAGCCTAGGGACAGGGATGAACTATGGCTACACCTTC CASSLGTGMNYGYTF